The next 2 T cell receptor beta chains were all read from a single sample in a study of blood T cell repertoires in COVID-19. TCRdb keeps only in-frame clones here, not all; method: immunoSEQ multiplex PCR. The sample lists fewer than 650,000 clones; about 88% were seen once. The sample consisted of peripheral blood. The receptors were gathered from a woman aged 50 to 65 with COVID-19, enrolled during active disease.

The chain employs TRBV7-6 and TRBJ2-1, with unresolved D. Trimming cost V 5 bases and J 4 bases, with 9 bases left between them. Germline CDR1 reads SGHVS; CDR2 reads FNYEAQ. This CDR3 has 13 residues. This CDR3 reads CASSLTKYNEQFF. The DNA of the CDR3 is TGTGCCAGCAGCCTAACGAAGTACAATGAGCAGTTCTTC.

The V gene is TRBV20-1, the J gene TRBJ2-7, with a weak D call TRBD2 (7 bases). CDR1 DFQATT and CDR2 SNEGSKA come from the germline V gene (reference sequence). This CDR3 has 13 residues. V was cut by 3 bases and J by 3 bases, with 12 bases left in between. Here the CDR3 DNA reads TGCAGTGCTAGTGGCGGGGGCCGCTACGAGCAGTACTTC. Protein sequence: CSASGGGRYEQYF.